This T cell receptor beta chain was sequenced for a study of T cell responses to AZD1222 COVID-19 vaccine. The CDR3 spans 12 residues. Germline loops: CDR1 SGHTA, CDR2 FQGTGA. Trimming shortened V by 5 bases and J by 4 bases, and 7 bases separated the two germline ends. To note about this clone: Its antigen remains unidentified.

Whole-study results and caveats: Dominant at 160-218 and 743-854, vaccine-associated CD4 TCRs also spanned spike. Spike-specific TCR breadth rose after two AZD1222 doses, and depth rose as well.

The repertoire was sequenced with immunoSEQ multiplex PCR; TCRdb's copy has only in-frame clones and lacks some. The sample has over 150,000 clones, more than 70% seen once; the top ten hold around 5.5%. The specimen was peripheral blood, collected on day 0 of AZD1222 vaccination. The chain has TRBV7-3 and TRBJ2-3; D not resolved. This TCR derives from an adult in good health. The CDR3 DNA reads as TGTGCCAGCAGCCCGGCTTCAGATACGCAGTATTTT. This translates into CASSPASDTQYF.